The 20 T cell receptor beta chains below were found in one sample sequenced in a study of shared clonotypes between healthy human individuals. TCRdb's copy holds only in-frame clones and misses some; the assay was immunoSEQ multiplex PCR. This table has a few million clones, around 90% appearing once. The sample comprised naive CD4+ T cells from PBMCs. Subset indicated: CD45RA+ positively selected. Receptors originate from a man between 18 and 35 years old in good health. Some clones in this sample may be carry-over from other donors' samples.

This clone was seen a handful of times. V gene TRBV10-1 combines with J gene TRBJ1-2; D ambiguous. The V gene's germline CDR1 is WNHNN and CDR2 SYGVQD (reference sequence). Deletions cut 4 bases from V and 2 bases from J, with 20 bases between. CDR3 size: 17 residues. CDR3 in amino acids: CASSGSYGLRSNYGYTF. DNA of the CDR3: TGCGCCAGCAGTGGGTCTTATGGCCTCAGATCAAACTATGGCTACACCTTC.

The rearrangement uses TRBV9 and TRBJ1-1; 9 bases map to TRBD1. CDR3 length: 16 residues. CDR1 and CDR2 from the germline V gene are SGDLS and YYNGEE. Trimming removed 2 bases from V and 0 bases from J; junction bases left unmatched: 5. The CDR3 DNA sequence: TGTGCCAGCAGCGTCGGGACAGGGAGGATGAACACTGAAGCTTTCTTT. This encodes CASSVGTGRMNTEAFF.

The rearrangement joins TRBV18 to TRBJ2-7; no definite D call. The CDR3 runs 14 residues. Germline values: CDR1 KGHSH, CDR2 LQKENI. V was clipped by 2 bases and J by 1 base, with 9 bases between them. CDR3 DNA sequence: TGTGCCAGCTCACCAGTACAGTTATCCTACGAGCAGTACTTC. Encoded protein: CASSPVQLSYEQYF.

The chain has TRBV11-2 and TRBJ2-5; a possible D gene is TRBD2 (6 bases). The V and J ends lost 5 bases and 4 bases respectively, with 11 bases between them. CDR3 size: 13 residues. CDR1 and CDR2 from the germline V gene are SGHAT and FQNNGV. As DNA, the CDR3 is TGTGCCAGCAGCGTCTTAGCGGCAGAGACCCAGTACTTC. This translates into CASSVLAAETQYF.

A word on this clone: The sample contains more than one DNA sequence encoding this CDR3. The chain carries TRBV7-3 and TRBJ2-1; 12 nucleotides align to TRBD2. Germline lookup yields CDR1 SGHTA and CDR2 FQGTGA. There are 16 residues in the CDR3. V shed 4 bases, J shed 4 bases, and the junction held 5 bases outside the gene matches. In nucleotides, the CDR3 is TGTGCCAGCAGCTCGCGGACTAGCGGGGATTACAATGAGCAGTTCTTC. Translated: CASSSRTSGDYNEQFF.

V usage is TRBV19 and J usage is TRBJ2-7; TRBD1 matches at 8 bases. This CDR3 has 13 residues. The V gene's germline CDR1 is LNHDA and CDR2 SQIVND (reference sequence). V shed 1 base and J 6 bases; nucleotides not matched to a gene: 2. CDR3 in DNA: TGTGCCAGTAGTATAGGGGGGACAGGCGAGCAGTACTTC. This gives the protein CASSIGGTGEQYF.

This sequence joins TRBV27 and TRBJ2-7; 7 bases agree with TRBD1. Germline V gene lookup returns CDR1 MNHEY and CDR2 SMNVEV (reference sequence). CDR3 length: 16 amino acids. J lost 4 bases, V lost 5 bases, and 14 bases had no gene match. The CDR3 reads CASSRTGTNKGYEQYF. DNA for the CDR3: TGTGCCAGCAGTCGGACAGGCACCAACAAGGGGTACGAGCAGTACTTC.

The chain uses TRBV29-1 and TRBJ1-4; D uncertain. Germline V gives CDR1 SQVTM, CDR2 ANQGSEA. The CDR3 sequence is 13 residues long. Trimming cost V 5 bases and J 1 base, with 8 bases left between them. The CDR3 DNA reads TGCAGCGTTAAGGGCCTAACTAATGAAAAACTGTTTTTT. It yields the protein CSVKGLTNEKLFF.

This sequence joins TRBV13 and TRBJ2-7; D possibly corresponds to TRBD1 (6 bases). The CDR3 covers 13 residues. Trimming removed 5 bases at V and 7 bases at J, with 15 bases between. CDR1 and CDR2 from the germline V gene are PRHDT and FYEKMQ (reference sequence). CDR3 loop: CASSRRGWHEQYF. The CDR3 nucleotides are TGTGCCAGCAGCCGAAGGGGGTGGCATGAGCAGTACTTC.

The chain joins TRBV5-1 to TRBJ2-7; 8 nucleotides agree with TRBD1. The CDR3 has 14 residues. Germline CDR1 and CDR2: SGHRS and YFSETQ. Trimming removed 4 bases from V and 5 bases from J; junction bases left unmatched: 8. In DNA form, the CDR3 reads TGCGCCAGCAGCCTAATGGACAGGGTCCACGAGCAGTACTTC. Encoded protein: CASSLMDRVHEQYF.

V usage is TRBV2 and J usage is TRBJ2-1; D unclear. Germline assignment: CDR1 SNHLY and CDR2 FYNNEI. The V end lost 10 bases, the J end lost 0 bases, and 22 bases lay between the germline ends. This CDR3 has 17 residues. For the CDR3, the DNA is TGTGCCACCCGTACGGGTATTCATCCGAGCTCCTACAATGAGCAGTTCTTC. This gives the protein CATRTGIHPSSYNEQFF.

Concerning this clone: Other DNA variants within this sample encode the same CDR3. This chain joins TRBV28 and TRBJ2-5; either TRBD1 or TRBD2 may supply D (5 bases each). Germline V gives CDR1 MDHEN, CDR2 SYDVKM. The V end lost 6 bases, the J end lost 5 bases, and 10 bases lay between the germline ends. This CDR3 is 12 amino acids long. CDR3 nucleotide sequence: TGTGCCAGCAGGGGGGACCGTGAGACCCAGTACTTC. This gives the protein CASRGDRETQYF.

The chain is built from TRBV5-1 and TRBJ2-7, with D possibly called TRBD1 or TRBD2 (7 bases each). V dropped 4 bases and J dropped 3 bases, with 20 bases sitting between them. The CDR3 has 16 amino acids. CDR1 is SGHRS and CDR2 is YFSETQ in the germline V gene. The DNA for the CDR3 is TGCGCCAGCAGCCCAGGTCTCAGGGGGGGTGTCTACGAGCAGTACTTC. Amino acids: CASSPGLRGGVYEQYF.

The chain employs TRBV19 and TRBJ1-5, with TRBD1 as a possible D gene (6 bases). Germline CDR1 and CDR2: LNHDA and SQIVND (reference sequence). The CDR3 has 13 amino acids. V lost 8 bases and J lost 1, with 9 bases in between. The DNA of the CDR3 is TGTGCCAGTTTAGGACAGAGCAATCAGCCCCAGCATTTT. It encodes CASLGQSNQPQHF.

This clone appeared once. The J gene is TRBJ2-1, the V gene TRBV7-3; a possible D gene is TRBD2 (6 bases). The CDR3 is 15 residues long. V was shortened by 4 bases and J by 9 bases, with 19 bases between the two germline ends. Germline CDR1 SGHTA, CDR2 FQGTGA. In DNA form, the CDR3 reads TGTGCCAGCAGCTCTCGCGGGACCTACGATGCTGAGCAGTTCTTC. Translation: CASSSRGTYDAEQFF.

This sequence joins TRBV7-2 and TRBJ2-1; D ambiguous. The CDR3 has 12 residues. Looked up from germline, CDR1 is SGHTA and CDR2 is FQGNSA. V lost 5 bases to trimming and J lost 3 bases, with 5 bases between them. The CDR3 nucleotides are TGTGCCAGCAGCGTGGACTACAATGAGCAGTTCTTC. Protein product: CASSVDYNEQFF.

CDR3 sequence reads: CASSKSDRAAGELFF. The CDR3 coding sequence is TGTGCCAGCAGCAAGTCCGACAGGGCAGCCGGGGAGCTGTTTTTT. The rearrangement links TRBV25-1 to TRBJ2-2; 7 bases match TRBD1. This CDR3 region has 15 residues. V lost 6 bases and J lost 6; bases outside the gene matches: 10. Per the germline V gene, CDR1 is MGHDK and CDR2 is SYGVNS.

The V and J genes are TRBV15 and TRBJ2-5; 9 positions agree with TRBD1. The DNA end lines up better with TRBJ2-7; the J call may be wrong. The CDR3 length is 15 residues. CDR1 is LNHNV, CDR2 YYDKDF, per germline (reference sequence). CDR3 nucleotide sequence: TGTGCCACCAGCAGAGATCCGGGACAGGGCTACGAGCAGTACTTC. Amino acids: CATSRDPGQGYEQYF.

DNA of the CDR3: TGTGCCATCAGCCCCGGGGACTTGTACTATGGCTACACCTTC. Residues: CAISPGDLYYGYTF. V is TRBV10-3 and J is TRBJ1-2; D possibly corresponds to TRBD1 (5 bases). This CDR3 comprises 14 residues. V was trimmed by 6 bases and J by 3 bases, leaving 14 bases between them. Germline V gene lookup returns CDR1 ENHRY and CDR2 SYGVKD.

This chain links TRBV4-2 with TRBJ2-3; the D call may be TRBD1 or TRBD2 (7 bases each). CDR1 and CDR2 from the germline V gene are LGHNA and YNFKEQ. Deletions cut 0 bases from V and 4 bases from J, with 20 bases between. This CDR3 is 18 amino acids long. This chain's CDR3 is CASSQEARQGGSADTQYF. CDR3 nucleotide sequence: TGTGCCAGCAGCCAAGAAGCGAGACAGGGAGGGTCCGCAGATACGCAGTATTTT.